A selection of T cell receptor beta chains follows, all from one sample in a study of shared clonotypes between healthy human individuals. Assay: immunoSEQ multiplex PCR; the TCRdb copy retains only in-frame clones and omits some. The table includes about 650,000 clones, roughly 95% detected once. Sequencing was carried out using naive CD8+ T cells sorted from blood. These receptors came from a young woman in good health. Each CDR3 is given with its conserved first and last residue. The order of the fields is clone size, D gene, J gene, V gene, CDR3 protein, CDR3 DNA. A D gene is named only where the DNA matches it firmly. Expanded clones get a size class; other rows say once, few or many, or leave the size out.

once,TRBD2,TRBJ2-1,TRBV29-1,CSVFGREGPHNEQFF,TGCAGCGTTTTTGGCCGGGAGGGGCCTCACAATGAGCAGTTCTTC
.,TRBD2,TRBJ2-1,TRBV28,CASSSGLAGVGYNEQFF,TGTGCCAGCAGTTCGGGACTAGCGGGAGTTGGCTACAATGAGCAGTTCTTC
.,.,TRBJ1-5,TRBV28,CASSYPQGEKYSNQPQHF,TGTGCCAGCAGTTATCCCCAGGGAGAAAAATATAGCAATCAGCCCCAGCATTTT
.,TRBD1,TRBJ2-1,TRBV27,CASSLSGQGSYNEQFF,TGTGCCAGCAGTTTATCGGGACAGGGGTCCTACAATGAGCAGTTCTTC
.,.,TRBJ1-5,TRBV19,CASSIDTAVTNQPQHF,TGTGCCAGTAGTATAGATACGGCGGTGACCAATCAGCCCCAGCATTTT
.,.,TRBJ2-1,TRBV6-6,CASSYSIPQGGEQFF,TGTGCCAGCAGTTACTCGATCCCGCAGGGTGGTGAGCAGTTCTTC
.,.,TRBJ1-2,TRBV27,CASSLAVNYGYTF,TGTGCCAGCAGTTTGGCAGTTAACTATGGCTACACCTTC
.,.,TRBJ1-5,TRBV5-1,CASKEQPDSPNQPQHF,TGCGCCAGCAAAGAGCAACCGGACAGCCCTAATCAGCCCCAGCATTTT
.,.,TRBJ2-7,TRBV4-1,CASSQDTRTYTLEQYF,TGCGCCAGCAGCCAAGATACCAGAACCTACACACTAGAGCAGTACTTC
.,TRBD2,TRBJ2-7,TRBV7-9,CASSSGLAAYEQYF,TGTGCCAGCAGCTCTGGACTAGCGGCATACGAGCAGTACTTC
.,.,TRBJ1-1,TRBV28,CASSFLIGLRAANTEAFF,TGTGCCAGCAGTTTCCTAATTGGACTTCGGGCGGCGAACACTGAAGCTTTCTTT
.,.,TRBJ2-1,TRBV4-1,CASSHSQGGDEQFF,TGCGCCAGCAGCCATTCCCAGGGCGGGGATGAGCAGTTCTTC
.,.,TRBJ1-2,TRBV4-1,CASSQVRTEYGYTF,TGCGCCAGCAGCCAAGTTCGGACAGAATATGGCTACACCTTC
.,.,TRBJ2-1,TRBV7-9,CASSTLSGHNSYNEQFF,TGTGCCAGCAGCACCCTCTCGGGCCACAATTCCTACAATGAGCAGTTCTTC
.,.,TRBJ2-5,TRBV10-3,CAISGWGSGETQYF,TGTGCCATCAGTGGATGGGGGAGTGGAGAGACCCAGTACTTC
.,TRBD2,TRBJ2-1,TRBV18,CASSRTSGSFDEQFF,TGTGCCAGCTCCCGGACTAGCGGGAGTTTCGATGAGCAGTTCTTC
.,.,TRBJ1-1,TRBV5-4,CASSLDRAGTEAFF,TGTGCCAGCAGCTTGGACAGGGCGGGCACTGAAGCTTTCTTT
once,TRBD2,TRBJ2-1,TRBV4-1,CASSHDGTSGRVGNEQFF,TGCGCCAGCAGCCATGATGGGACTAGCGGGAGGGTAGGAAATGAGCAGTTCTTC
.,.,TRBJ2-5,TRBV2,CASFTRSNMLETQYF,TGTGCCAGCTTTACACGGTCGAACATGCTCGAGACCCAGTACTTC